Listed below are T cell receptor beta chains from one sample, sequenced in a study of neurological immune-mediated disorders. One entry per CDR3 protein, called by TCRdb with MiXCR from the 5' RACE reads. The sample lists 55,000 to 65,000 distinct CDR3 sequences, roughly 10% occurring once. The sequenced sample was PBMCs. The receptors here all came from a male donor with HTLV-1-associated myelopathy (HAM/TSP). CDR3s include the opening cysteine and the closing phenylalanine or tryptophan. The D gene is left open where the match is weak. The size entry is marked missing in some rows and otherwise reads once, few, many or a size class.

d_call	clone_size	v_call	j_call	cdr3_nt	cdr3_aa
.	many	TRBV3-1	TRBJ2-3	TGTGCCAGCAGCCTTCAAGGGCCCACAGATACGCAGTATTTT	CASSLQGPTDTQYF
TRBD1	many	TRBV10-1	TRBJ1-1	TGCGCCAGCAGTCCAGGGACAGGGGGCTCCACTGAAGCTTTCTTT	CASSPGTGGSTEAFF
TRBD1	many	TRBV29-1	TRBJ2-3	TGCAGCGTTTCAACAGGGGGCCAACGCACAGATACGCAGTATTTT	CSVSTGGQRTDTQYF
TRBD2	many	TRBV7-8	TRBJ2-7	TGTGCCAGCAGCTTCGGACTAGCGGGGGATTACGAGCAGTACTTC	CASSFGLAGDYEQYF
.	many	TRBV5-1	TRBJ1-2	TGCGCCAGCAGCTTGGTCCAGGACTATGGCTACACCTTC	CASSLVQDYGYTF
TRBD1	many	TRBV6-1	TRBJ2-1	TGTGCCAGCAGAGTTAGACAGGGTGTGACCTACAATGAGCAGTTCTTC	CASRVRQGVTYNEQFF
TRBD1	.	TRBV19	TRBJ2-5	TGTGCCAGTACCGCAGGGGGCGCGGAGACCCAGTACTTC	CASTAGGAETQYF
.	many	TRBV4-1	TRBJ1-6	TGCGCCAGCAGCCAAGACGGCAGGGGTAATTCACCCCTCCACTTT	CASSQDGRGNSPLHF
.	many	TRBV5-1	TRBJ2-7	TGCGCCAGCAGCTTGACAGTCGGGGCGACAACCTACGAGCAGTACTTC	CASSLTVGATTYEQYF
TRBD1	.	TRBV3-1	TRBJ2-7	TGTGCCAGCAGCCATCCCGGACAGGGGGCGGAGGACGAGCAGTACTTC	CASSHPGQGAEDEQYF
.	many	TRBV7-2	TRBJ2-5	TGTGCCAGCAGCACGACTAGTTCCCAGTACTTC	CASSTTSSQYF